Listed below are T cell receptor beta chains from one sample, sequenced in a study of cytomegalovirus exposure and HLA in healthy donors. Libraries were prepared by immunoSEQ multiplex PCR; TCRdb keeps only in-frame clonotypes and omits some of them. The table lists some 60,000 clones, approximately 80% of them singletons. The sample consisted of PBMCs. These receptors all stem from a male donor in good health and CMV-seronegative. Each CDR3 is given with its conserved first and last residue. The order of the fields is V gene, clone size, D gene, J gene, CDR3 DNA, CDR3 protein. D genes are given only for firm matches. Not every row has a clone size; where given, it reads once, few, many or a size class.

>TRBV19|.|.|TRBJ1-5
TGTGCCAGTAGTATGTACACCAATCAGCCCCAGCATTTT
CASSMYTNQPQHF
>TRBV7-2|.|TRBD1|TRBJ1-2
TGTGCCAGCAGCCCCTACAGGGGAGCCGTTGGCTACACCTTC
CASSPYRGAVGYTF
>TRBV5-4|.|.|TRBJ1-4
TGTGCCAGCAGCTTGGATTGGGGCAGTAATGAAAAACTGTTTTTT
CASSLDWGSNEKLFF
>TRBV25-1|once|.|TRBJ1-1
TGTGCCAGCACTCGACAGGAGCTGAACACTGAAGCTTTCTTT
CASTRQELNTEAFF
>TRBV6-1|.|.|TRBJ2-1
TGTGCCAGCAGTGTGAGCAGGAAGAAATGGAATGAGCAGTTCTTC
CASSVSRKKWNEQFF
>TRBV4-1|.|TRBD1|TRBJ1-2
TGCGCCAGCAGCCAAGATCCGGGACAGGGATTTAATGGCTACACCTTC
CASSQDPGQGFNGYTF
>TRBV2|.|TRBD2|TRBJ2-1
TGTGCCAGCAGTGAATTAGGTCTAGCGGGGGGCCTAGCCCCCTACAATGAGCAGTTCTTC
CASSELGLAGGLAPYNEQFF
>TRBV5-1|once|TRBD1|TRBJ2-3
TGCGCCAGCAGCTCATACAGGGGGATACTTAGCACAGATACGCAGTATTTT
CASSSYRGILSTDTQYF
>TRBV4-3|.|TRBD2|TRBJ2-1
TGCGCCAGCAGCCAAGATACAACGGGGGGGGTCAGCTCCTACAATGAGCAGTTCTTC
CASSQDTTGGVSSYNEQFF
>TRBV18|.|.|TRBJ1-6
TGTGCCAGCTCACCCGCACTGGGGCCTAATTCACCCCTCCACTTT
CASSPALGPNSPLHF
>TRBV30|.|.|TRBJ2-7
TGTGCCTGGAGTCCCCAGGGGTCAGGCGAGCAGTACTTC
CAWSPQGSGEQYF
>TRBV9|.|.|TRBJ2-2
TGTGCCAGCAGCCCCCGACACCTGAACACCGGGGAGCTGTTTTTT
CASSPRHLNTGELFF
>TRBV5-1|.|TRBD1|TRBJ2-2
TGCGCCAGCAACAAGGGACAGGGATCCGGGGAGCTGTTTTTT
CASNKGQGSGELFF
>TRBV9|.|TRBD1|TRBJ1-4
TGTGCCAGCAGCCGGACAGGGGATAATGAAAAACTGTTTTTT
CASSRTGDNEKLFF
>TRBV7-2|.|.|TRBJ2-2
TGTGCCAGCAGCCATACCGGGGAGCTGTTTTTT
CASSHTGELFF
>TRBV6-1|.|.|TRBJ2-3
TGTGCCAGCAACCTAGCTAGCACAGATACGCAGTATTTT
CASNLASTDTQYF